This T cell receptor (beta chain) originates from a study of T-cell reconstitution after alpha-beta-depleted transplantation in children. This clonotype was seen at least ten times. CDR3 length: 15 residues. V shed 4 bases, J shed 4 bases, and the junction held 5 bases outside the gene matches. It was with unique molecular identifiers that the TCRbeta library was prepared. TCRdb redid the calling of the PCR reads with MiXCR, one entry per CDR3 protein. The sample yields some 240,000 distinct CDR3 sequences, 9.7% seen once. The sample was PBMCs from the stem cell graft donor, taken from the stem cell graft. The TCR sequence derives from a human donor who donated a stem cell graft to a child with SCID. The chain carries TRBV12-3 or TRBV12-4 and TRBJ1-1; TRBD1 agrees at 11 bases. CDR3 protein: CASSWTGGPGTEAFF. The CDR3 coding sequence is TGTGCCAGCAGTTGGACAGGGGGCCCAGGCACTGAAGCTTTCTTT.